The 7 T cell receptor beta chains below come from one sample, sequenced in a study of identical twins (dated by TCRdb to about 2016). Library preparation used 5' RACE. Instrument on record: Illumina HiSeq 2000. The public sequencing data were trimmed at Q25 with fastp and processed into clonotypes with MiXCR by TCRdb, which kept only in-frame beta chains. Each CDR3 protein gets just one entry, which takes the most common genes and DNA from the rows behind it. Counted in this sample were around 1.7 million distinct CDR3 sequences; 25% to 35% of them appeared once. The ten largest make up about 0.25% of the sample. The sample consisted of cord blood. Receptors were obtained from a newborn girl in good health.

This clonotype was found a few times. The chain's CDR3 is CASGTGNNEQYF. In DNA, the CDR3 is TGTGCCAGCGGAACGGGGAACAACGAGCAGTACTTC. The chain combines TRBV7-8 with TRBJ2-7; tentative D call: TRBD2 (5 bases). Germline V lookup: CDR1 SGHVS, CDR2 FQNEAQ. V lost 8 bases and J 5 bases, leaving 13 bases between the germline ends. CDR3 length: 12 residues. Combining the CDR3 with reference TRBV7-8 and TRBJ2-7 gives the whole variable domain GAGVSQSPRYKVAKRGQDVALRCDPISGHVSLFWYQQALGQGPEFLTYFQNEAQLDKSGLPSDRFFAERPEGSVSTLKIQRTQQEDSAVYLCASGTGNNEQYFGPGTRLTVT.

The chain has TRBV11-2 and TRBJ2-7; a possible D gene is TRBD1 (6 bases). V shed 1 base and J shed 4 bases, with 11 bases lying between them. CDR3 length equals 14 residues. Germline V gene lookup returns CDR1 SGHAT and CDR2 FQNNGV. CDR3 amino acids: CASSLVTGRYEQYF. The CDR3 DNA reads TGTGCCAGCAGCTTAGTAACAGGGCGTTACGAGCAGTACTTC.

This clonotype was seen more than once but under ten times. V gene TRBV12-3 or TRBV12-4 combines with J gene TRBJ2-7; TRBD2 matches at 13 bases. The J segment lost 4 bases and the V segment lost 6 bases, leaving 6 bases of the junction unmatched. The CDR3 spans 15 residues. The CDR3 DNA follows: TGTGCCAGCAGCCGCCTACTAGCGGGAGGGTACGAGCAGTACTTC. As protein: CASSRLLAGGYEQYF.

This chain uses TRBV27 with TRBJ1-2; D is ambiguous. The V end lost 3 bases, the J end lost 2 bases, and 10 bases lay between the germline ends. The germline CDR1 and CDR2 sequences are MNHEY and SMNVEV (reference sequence). This CDR3 has 14 amino acids. CDR3: CASSLQFGNYGYTF. The CDR3 coding sequence is TGTGCCAGCAGTTTGCAGTTCGGAAACTATGGCTACACCTTC.

This clonotype was seen a handful of times. The J gene is TRBJ1-4, the V gene TRBV20-1, with 8 bases matching TRBD1. Germline CDR1 is DFQATT and CDR2 is SNEGSKA (reference sequence). The CDR3 runs 14 residues. V shed 4 bases and J 0 bases; nucleotides not matched to a gene: 1. The CDR3 DNA follows: TGCAGTGCTACAGGGGGCGCAACTAATGAAAAACTGTTTTTT. Amino acids: CSATGGATNEKLFF.

The genes are TRBV5-6 and TRBJ1-2; 10 nucleotides align to TRBD1. The V gene end was trimmed by 4 bases and the J gene end by 6 bases; junction bases not matched to a gene: 3. The CDR3 consists of 13 residues. The germline CDR1 and CDR2 sequences are SGHDT and YYEEEE. The CDR3 DNA follows: TGTGCCAGCAGCGACAGGGGGCGTGATGGCTACACCTTC. Translated: CASSDRGRDGYTF.

The rearrangement joins TRBV7-9 to TRBJ2-7, with D tentatively TRBD1 (6 bases). Germline V gives CDR1 SEHNR, CDR2 FQNEAQ (reference sequence). Trimming took off 2 bases at V and 5 bases at J, with 25 bases between the two ends. CDR3 length equals 18 residues. The CDR3 region is CASSLKGGIGGVPHEQYF. The CDR3 coding sequence is TGTGCCAGCAGCTTAAAAGGGGGTATCGGAGGAGTCCCCCACGAGCAGTACTTC.